This T cell receptor (beta chain) comes out of a study of glioma-infiltrating T cells after dendritic cell vaccination. Turning to the study itself: The vaccine used monocyte-derived dendritic cells pulsed overnight with autologous tumor lysate. Findings and limits, study-wide: Only a small number of patients had complete blood and tumor samples.

Details on this clone: Its antigen is as yet unknown.

Per germline, CDR1 MNHEY and CDR2 SMNVEV (reference sequence). The CDR3 contains 14 residues. Trimming stripped 5 bases from V and 10 bases from J, with 20 bases between. TCRdb's copy holds only in-frame clones and misses some; the assay was immunoSEQ multiplex PCR. Of 30,000 to 40,000 clones listed, 70% to 85% are singletons. The TCR was taken from a human donor with glioblastoma. The chain couples TRBV27 to TRBJ1-1; D uncertain. The material was blood, obtained before dendritic cell vaccination. The chain's CDR3 is CASSRFTGNYLAFF. In DNA form, the CDR3 reads TGTGCCAGCAGTCGCTTCACGGGGAATTATTTAGCTTTCTTT.